This T cell receptor (beta chain) was captured by sequencing in a study of STAT5B mutations in CD4+ large granular lymphocyte leukemia. Trimming cost V 6 bases and J 0 bases; bases outside gene matches: 3. The length of the CDR3 is 15 residues. The V gene's germline CDR1 is ENHRY and CDR2 SYGVKD. Here immunoSEQ multiplex PCR was the method, and the copy in TCRdb shows in-frame clones only, minus some. The sample has around 31,000 clones; roughly 72% are singletons. Buffy coats from healthy blood donors served as controls. The sequencing sample was made of CD4+ T cells from blood buffy coats. The chain links TRBV10-3 to TRBJ1-3; 9 nucleotides line up with TRBD1. The clonotype originates from a human donor in good health. CDR3 region: CAIRTGGLSGNTIYF. The DNA of the CDR3 is TGTGCCATCAGGACAGGGGGACTCTCTGGAAACACCATATATTTT.